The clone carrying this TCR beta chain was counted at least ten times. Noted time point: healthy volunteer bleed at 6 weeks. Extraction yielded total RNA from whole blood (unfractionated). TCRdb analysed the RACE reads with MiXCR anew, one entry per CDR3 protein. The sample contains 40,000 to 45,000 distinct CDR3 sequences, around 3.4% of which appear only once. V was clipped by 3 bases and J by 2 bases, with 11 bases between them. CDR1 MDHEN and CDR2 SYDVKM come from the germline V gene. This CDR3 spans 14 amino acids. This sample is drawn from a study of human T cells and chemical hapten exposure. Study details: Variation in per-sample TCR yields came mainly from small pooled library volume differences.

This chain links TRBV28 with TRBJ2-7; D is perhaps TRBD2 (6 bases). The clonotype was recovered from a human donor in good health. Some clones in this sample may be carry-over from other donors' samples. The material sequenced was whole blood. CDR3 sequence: CASSLETRTYEQYF. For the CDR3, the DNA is TGTGCCAGCAGTTTGGAGACTAGGACCTACGAGCAGTACTTC.